This passage covers 21 T cell receptor beta chains from one sample sequenced in a study of blood T cell repertoires in COVID-19. TCRdb's copy holds only in-frame clones and misses some; the assay was immunoSEQ multiplex PCR. Here the sample spans tens of thousands of clones, roughly 85% being singletons. The sequenced sample consisted of peripheral blood. The source is a man older than 75 with acute or convalescent COVID-19.

The rearrangement joins TRBV29-1 to TRBJ1-1; D gene unclear. This CDR3 is 13 amino acids long. Trimming took 6 bases from V and 5 from J, leaving 16 bases between them. Germline CDR1 SQVTM, CDR2 ANQGSEA. CDR3 amino acids: CSVLRQVGTEAFF. The CDR3 region has the DNA TGCAGCGTCCTCCGACAAGTTGGGACTGAAGCTTTCTTT.

This sequence joins TRBV19 and TRBJ2-5; 8 bases align to TRBD1. This CDR3 spans 14 amino acids. Per the germline V gene, CDR1 is LNHDA and CDR2 is SQIVND (reference sequence). V dropped 4 bases and J dropped 2; count of bases not matched to a gene: 3. The CDR3 here is CASSRDRSQETQYF. CDR3 coding DNA: TGTGCCAGTAGTAGGGACAGGTCGCAAGAGACCCAGTACTTC. The whole variable domain, remainder taken from reference TRBV19 and TRBJ2-5, is DGGITQSPKYLFRKEGQNVTLSCEQNLNHDAMYWYRQDPGQGLRLIYYSQIVNDFQKGDIAEGYSVSREKKESFPLTVTSAQKNPTAFYLCASSRDRSQETQYFGPGTRLLVL.

The rearrangement joins TRBV28 to TRBJ1-2; D perhaps matches TRBD1 (6 bases). Germline CDR1 and CDR2: MDHEN and SYDVKM. CDR3 length equals 14 residues. Deletions cut 3 bases from V and 4 bases from J, with 12 bases between. Written as DNA, the CDR3 is TGTGCCAGCAGTTTCCAACAGACAGGCTATGGCTACACCTTC. Translating it yields CASSFQQTGYGYTF.

The chain joins TRBV6-5 to TRBJ1-2, with TRBD1 matching over 7 bases. This CDR3 has 14 amino acids. Germline V lookup: CDR1 MNHEY, CDR2 SVGAGI. Trimming removed 2 bases from V and 3 bases from J; junction bases left unmatched: 3. The chain's CDR3 is CASSYTGEDYGYTF. The CDR3 DNA follows: TGTGCCAGCAGTTACACAGGGGAAGACTATGGCTACACCTTC.

V usage is TRBV9 and J usage is TRBJ2-2; 9 bases align to TRBD1. In germline, CDR1 is SGDLS, CDR2 YYNGEE. V shed 4 bases, J shed 5 bases, and the junction held 6 bases outside the gene matches. CDR3 length equals 15 residues. The CDR3: CASSPSTGGTGELFF. The CDR3 DNA reads TGTGCCAGCAGCCCTTCGACAGGGGGGACCGGGGAGCTGTTTTTT.

The chain employs TRBV29-1 and TRBJ1-1; unclear D gene. V lost 6 bases, J lost 1 base, and 6 bases lay in between. Germline CDR1 reads SQVTM; CDR2 reads ANQGSEA. This CDR3 has 11 amino acids. CDR3 residues: CSVQRNTEAFF. CDR3 DNA: TGCAGCGTCCAGCGGAACACTGAAGCTTTCTTT.

This rearrangement joins TRBV6-1 to TRBJ1-2; D is possibly TRBD1 (5 bases). The V and J ends lost 2 bases and 8 bases respectively, with 9 bases between them. Germline CDR1 and CDR2: MNHNS and SASEGT. The length of the CDR3 is 12 residues. The chain's CDR3 is CASSEQGLGYTF. The DNA for the CDR3 is TGTGCCAGCAGTGAACAGGGTCTGGGCTACACCTTC.

The chain recombines TRBV27 with TRBJ2-7, with D perhaps TRBD2 (6 bases). The germline V gene has CDR1 MNHEY and CDR2 SMNVEV (reference sequence). This CDR3 comprises 14 residues. V lost 6 bases and J 6 bases, leaving 18 bases between the germline ends. CDR3 protein: CASRPRGRYPEQYF. Here the CDR3 DNA reads TGTGCCAGCAGGCCTCGGGGGAGGTATCCCGAGCAGTACTTC.

The chain joins TRBV3-1 (or the pseudogene TRBV3-2) to TRBJ2-1; 10 bases align to TRBD2. From germline, CDR1 is LGHDT and CDR2 YNNKEL (reference sequence). This CDR3 has 17 amino acids. Germline trimming cut 4 bases from V and 9 bases from J; bases unmatched to any gene: 15. CDR3 amino acids: CASSPKRASGRVSEQFF. CDR3 bases: TGTGCCAGCAGCCCAAAGAGGGCCAGCGGGAGGGTGAGTGAGCAGTTCTTC.

The chain carries TRBV5-6 and TRBJ2-5; maybe TRBD2 (5 bases). Trimming removed 5 bases at V and 4 bases at J, with 18 bases between. Germline V gene lookup returns CDR1 SGHDT and CDR2 YYEEEE. The CDR3 loop spans 15 amino acids. In nucleotides, the CDR3 is TGTGCCAGCAGAAGGACGGAGGTTACGCGAGAGACCCAGTACTTC. Protein: CASRRTEVTRETQYF. The entire variable domain, with the rest obtained from reference TRBV5-6 and TRBJ2-5, is as follows: DAGVTQSPTHLIKTRGQQVTLRCSPKSGHDTVSWYQQALGQGPQFIFQYYEEEERQRGNFPDRFSGHQFPNYSSELNVNALLLGDSALYLCASRRTEVTRETQYFGPGTRLLVL.

This sequence joins TRBV19 and TRBJ1-2; D is uncertain. Trimming pared 3 bases from V and 5 bases from J, leaving 7 bases between. CDR3 length: 12 residues. In germline, CDR1 is LNHDA, CDR2 SQIVND (reference sequence). The CDR3 bases are TGTGCCAGTAGTATGGAGTGGTATGGCTACACCTTC. This sequence encodes CASSMEWYGYTF.

The chain links TRBV24-1 to TRBJ2-7; TRBD1 agrees at 10 bases. With 3 bases clipped from V and 6 bases from J, the junction kept 4 bases outside the gene matches. The CDR3 totals 14 residues. The germline V gene encodes CDR1 KGHDR and CDR2 SFDVKD. The CDR3 bases are TGTGCCACCAGTGATGCGGACAGGGGGGGCGAGCAGTACTTC. Residues: CATSDADRGGEQYF.

The rearrangement joins TRBV4-1 to TRBJ1-2; 8 bases line up with TRBD1. V lost 3 bases and J lost 2; bases outside the gene matches: 5. The CDR3 has 15 amino acids. Germline values: CDR1 MGHRA, CDR2 YSYEKL. CDR3 DNA: TGCGCCAGCAGCCATCAGGACAGGGCAAACTATGGCTACACCTTC. This sequence encodes CASSHQDRANYGYTF.

The chain links TRBV18 to TRBJ2-5; a weak D match, TRBD2 (6 bases). The length of the CDR3 is 15 residues. From germline, CDR1 is KGHSH and CDR2 LQKENI. The V gene lost 1 base and the J gene lost 1 base, with 10 bases spanning the gap. The CDR3 bases are TGTGCCAGCTCACCACGGGGAGGAGCCCAAGAGACCCAGTACTTC. It translates to CASSPRGGAQETQYF.

The chain has TRBV6-5 and TRBJ1-5; perhaps TRBD1 as D (6 bases). The germline CDR1 and CDR2 sequences are MNHEY and SVGAGI. The CDR3 contains 14 residues. Deletions cut 6 bases from V and 8 bases from J, with 17 bases between. The CDR3 is CASSQRTALKPQHF. The DNA for the CDR3 is TGTGCCAGCAGCCAGAGGACAGCATTGAAGCCCCAGCATTTT.

V is TRBV6-1 and J is TRBJ2-1, with D perhaps matching TRBD2 (6 bases). V lost 1 base and J 1 base, leaving 8 bases between the germline ends. Germline V gives CDR1 MNHNS, CDR2 SASEGT. The CDR3 is 15 residues long. CDR3 sequence: CASSEVGTSYNEQFF. The CDR3 DNA follows: TGTGCCAGCAGTGAAGTGGGGACTTCCTACAATGAGCAGTTCTTC.

This chain links TRBV19 with TRBJ2-7; 10 nucleotides agree with TRBD1. The CDR3 extends over 14 amino acids. CDR1 is LNHDA and CDR2 is SQIVND in the germline V gene (reference sequence). V dropped 4 bases and J dropped 5; count of bases not matched to a gene: 5. The CDR3 protein is CASSTGTGENEQYF. For the CDR3, the DNA is TGTGCCAGTAGTACCGGGACAGGGGAAAACGAGCAGTACTTC.

DNA of the CDR3: TGTGCCTCGGGACAGGCGGATTCACCCCTCCACTTT. Translated: CASGQADSPLHF. This chain uses TRBV19 with TRBJ1-6; 8 nucleotides align to TRBD1. With 11 bases clipped from V and 8 bases from J, the junction kept 5 bases outside the gene matches. The CDR3 covers 12 residues. Germline-derived CDR1 and CDR2 are LNHDA and SQIVND (reference sequence).

V is TRBV16 and J is TRBJ2-7, with D unresolved. Germline V lookup: CDR1 KGHSY, CDR2 FQNENV. The V end lost 4 bases, the J end lost 3 bases, and 10 bases lay between the germline ends. This CDR3 has 13 amino acids. The CDR3 bases are TGTGCCAGCAGCCTAAACTCTAACTACGAGCAGTACTTC. It is translated as CASSLNSNYEQYF.

The chain joins TRBV19 to TRBJ1-1; 7 nucleotides match TRBD1. The V segment lost 10 bases and the J segment 1 base; nucleotides outside the gene matches: 24. CDR1 and CDR2 from the germline V gene are LNHDA and SQIVND (reference sequence). The CDR3 is made up of 19 amino acids. CDR3 sequence (DNA): TGTGCCACTAGCCCTCGTCCAGGGGGTAGTAATGAAGAGAACACTGAAGCTTTCTTT. Translation: CATSPRPGGSNEENTEAFF.

The chain employs TRBV29-1 and TRBJ2-3, with 9 bases fitting TRBD2. With 5 bases clipped from V and 1 base from J, the junction kept 7 bases outside the gene matches. CDR1 SQVTM and CDR2 ANQGSEA come from the germline V gene. This CDR3 spans 15 amino acids. Here the CDR3 reads CSVLAGAVGTDTQYF. CDR3 DNA: TGCAGCGTTTTAGCGGGAGCCGTGGGCACAGATACGCAGTATTTT.